What follows are 31 T cell receptor beta chains derived from one specimen sequenced in a study of cytomegalovirus exposure and HLA in healthy donors. The PCR contained 60 Vbeta and 13 Jbeta primers. TCRdb's table, derived via immunoSEQ multiplex PCR, lists solely in-frame clones and lacks some. The listing records more than 100,000 clones. Input material: PBMCs. The source is a man aged 35-49 years in good health and CMV-seronegative.

The chain combines TRBV28 with TRBJ1-5; perhaps TRBD1 as D (5 bases). Germline V gene lookup returns CDR1 MDHEN and CDR2 SYDVKM. The CDR3 runs to 13 residues. The V end was cut by 9 bases, the J end by 2 bases, with 11 bases between. CDR3 DNA: TGTGCCAGTAGTGGGGGGGGCAATCAGCCCCAGCATTTT. This codes for CASSGGGNQPQHF.

The chain links TRBV5-1 to TRBJ2-5; 8 nucleotides match TRBD2. CDR1 is SGHRS and CDR2 is YFSETQ in the germline V gene. V trimming: 5 bases; J trimming: 2 bases; junction bases outside the gene matches: 8. The length of the CDR3 is 15 residues. Here the CDR3 reads CASRRTGTSQETQYF. CDR3 bases: TGCGCCAGCAGGCGAACCGGGACTAGTCAAGAGACCCAGTACTTC. The complete variable domain, with remaining parts taken from reference TRBV5-1 and TRBJ2-5, reads KAGVTQTPRYLIKTRGQQVTLSCSPISGHRSVSWYQQTPGQGLQFLFEYFSETQRNKGNFPGRFSGRQFSNSRSEMNVSTLELGDSALYLCASRRTGTSQETQYFGPGTRLLVL.

The chain recombines TRBV6-5 with TRBJ2-7; D perhaps matches TRBD1 (6 bases). The CDR3 length is 13 residues. Trimming removed 10 bases at V and 1 base at J, with 14 bases between. Per germline, CDR1 MNHEY and CDR2 SVGAGI. The CDR3 loop reads CATTGFGSYEQYF. CDR3 DNA sequence: TGTGCCACAACAGGGTTTGGTTCCTACGAGCAGTACTTC.

V is TRBV7-2 and J is TRBJ2-5; 7 positions match TRBD1. This CDR3 is 13 amino acids long. Germline loops: CDR1 SGHTA, CDR2 FQGNSA. J lost 5 bases, V lost 5 bases, and 5 bases had no gene match. CDR3 bases: TGTGCCAGCAGCGCAGACAGGGAGGAGACCCAGTACTTC. This codes for CASSADREETQYF.

The rearrangement joins TRBV15 to TRBJ2-7, with TRBD1 as a possible D gene (5 bases). This CDR3 spans 12 amino acids. V was pared by 8 bases and J by 5 bases, with 13 bases between. The germline V gene has CDR1 LNHNV and CDR2 YYDKDF (reference sequence). CDR3 bases: TGTGCCACCTCGAGCAGGGCAGACGAGCAGTACTTC. It specifies CATSSRADEQYF.

This sequence joins TRBV28 and TRBJ2-1; D remains unclear. The V gene lost 10 bases and the J gene lost 6 bases, with 10 bases spanning the gap. Germline lookup yields CDR1 MDHEN and CDR2 SYDVKM. The CDR3 totals 11 residues. The CDR3 sequence: CATRRVNEQFF. In nucleotides, the CDR3 is TGTGCCACGAGACGGGTCAATGAGCAGTTCTTC.

The chain is built from TRBV7-2 and TRBJ1-2, with a possible D match to TRBD1 (6 bases). The CDR3 spans 12 residues. The germline V gene has CDR1 SGHTA and CDR2 FQGNSA. Trimming removed 6 bases at V and 4 bases at J, with 9 bases between. In DNA form, the CDR3 reads TGTGCCAGCAGGAAGACAGGCTATGGCTACACCTTC. Translating it yields CASRKTGYGYTF.

The chain employs TRBV5-1 and TRBJ1-4, with TRBD1 as a possible D gene (6 bases). Germline V gene lookup returns CDR1 SGHRS and CDR2 YFSETQ. Trimming removed 2 bases from V and 8 bases from J, with 13 bases in between. The CDR3 spans 14 residues. The CDR3 DNA sequence: TGCGCCAGCAGCTTTGCGGGGGCTGAAGAAAAACTGTTTTTT. Translation: CASSFAGAEEKLFF.

The V and J genes are TRBV27 and TRBJ2-1; the D gene is possibly TRBD2 (6 bases). The CDR3 contains 14 residues. The germline V and J ends were trimmed by 0 bases and 12 bases, with 15 bases remaining between them. The germline gives CDR1 MNHEY, CDR2 SMNVEV (reference sequence). For the CDR3, the DNA is TGTGCCAGCAGTTTATCGGCGTCGGGGGTGGGGCAGTTCTTC. Its protein product is CASSLSASGVGQFF.

V is TRBV6-1 and J is TRBJ2-1; D possibly corresponds to TRBD2 (6 bases). V lost 4 bases to trimming and J lost 7 bases, with 11 bases between them. Germline values: CDR1 MNHNS, CDR2 SASEGT. The CDR3 length is 13 residues. CDR3 region: CASSVTSPNEQFF. The CDR3 DNA reads TGTGCCAGCAGTGTGACTAGTCCAAATGAGCAGTTCTTC.

The chain couples TRBV4-3 to TRBJ2-2, with 9 bases aligning to TRBD2. Unmatched junction bases numbered 7, after V lost 7 bases and J lost 1 base. The CDR3 sequence is 16 residues long. CDR1 LGHNA and CDR2 YSLEER come from the germline V gene. The chain's CDR3 is CASKVAGDLNTGELFF. In DNA, the CDR3 is TGCGCCAGCAAGGTAGCGGGAGACCTGAACACCGGGGAGCTGTTTTTT.

The rearrangement links TRBV18 to TRBJ1-3, with D possibly TRBD1 on 6 matching bases. The CDR3 has 17 amino acids. Germline CDR1 KGHSH, CDR2 LQKENI. The V and J ends lost 3 bases and 0 bases respectively, with 15 bases between them. Here the CDR3 DNA reads TGTGCCAGCTCACCTTTAACCGGGACAAGCTCTGGAAACACCATATATTTT. Its translation: CASSPLTGTSSGNTIYF.

The chain's CDR3 is CASSSYYRGSNQPQHF. CDR3 bases: TGTGCCAGCAGTTCGTATTACAGGGGGAGCAATCAGCCCCAGCATTTT. The chain is built from TRBV27 and TRBJ1-5; TRBD1 matches at 8 bases. Germline lookup yields CDR1 MNHEY and CDR2 SMNVEV (reference sequence). The CDR3 runs to 16 residues. V dropped 4 bases and J dropped 1; count of bases not matched to a gene: 6.

This rearrangement joins TRBV30 to TRBJ1-3; D call uncertain. Germline loops: CDR1 GTSNPN, CDR2 SVGIG (reference sequence). CDR3 length equals 14 residues. Trimming pared 3 bases from V and 0 bases from J, leaving 9 bases between. CDR3 amino acids: CAWSAAGSGNTIYF. The CDR3 DNA reads TGTGCCTGGAGCGCCGCCGGCTCTGGAAACACCATATATTTT.

The chain combines TRBV5-1 with TRBJ2-1, with D tentatively TRBD1 (6 bases). Trimming shortened V by 6 bases and J by 6 bases, and 10 bases separated the two germline ends. CDR1 and CDR2 from the germline V gene are SGHRS and YFSETQ. This CDR3 region has 12 residues. The CDR3: CASMARGNEQFF. The CDR3 DNA sequence: TGCGCCAGCATGGCCAGGGGCAATGAGCAGTTCTTC.

V and J are TRBV7-8 and TRBJ2-7; 7 nucleotides line up with TRBD1. The germline CDR1 and CDR2 sequences are SGHVS and FQNEAQ. The CDR3 is 15 residues long. The V gene end was trimmed by 1 base and the J gene end by 3 bases; junction bases not matched to a gene: 6. The CDR3 DNA sequence: TGTGCCAGCAGCTTAGGGACAGGTCCTTTCTACGAGCAGTACTTC. The encoded protein is CASSLGTGPFYEQYF.

The rearrangement links TRBV6-5 to TRBJ1-2, with 8 bases fitting TRBD1. This CDR3 is built from 15 residues. Germline CDR1 and CDR2: MNHEY and SVGAGI. J gave up 4 bases and V 0 bases, and 4 bases lay outside the gene matches. The CDR3 nucleotides read TGTGCCAGCAGTTACTCGGCACAGGGGGGCTATGGCTACACCTTC. Its protein product is CASSYSAQGGYGYTF.

V usage is TRBV2 and J usage is TRBJ1-2, with D unresolved. The CDR3 runs 13 residues. Germline lookup yields CDR1 SNHLY and CDR2 FYNNEI. V lost 5 bases to trimming and J lost 2 bases, with 9 bases between them. As DNA, the CDR3 is TGTGCCAGCAGTAACACAGTAAACTATGGCTACACCTTC. Translated: CASSNTVNYGYTF.

The V gene is TRBV5-1, the J gene TRBJ2-2; a weak D match, TRBD1 (6 bases). The length of the CDR3 is 13 residues. Per the germline V gene, CDR1 is SGHRS and CDR2 is YFSETQ. V lost 5 bases and J lost 7, with 12 bases in between. Here the CDR3 DNA reads TGCGCCAGCAGATTACAGGGAATCGGGGAGCTGTTTTTT. Its protein product is CASRLQGIGELFF.

J is TRBJ1-2 and V is TRBV7-2; D is perhaps TRBD1 (6 bases). Germline assignment: CDR1 SGHTA and CDR2 FQGNSA. With 5 bases removed from V and 8 bases from J, the gap between germline ends came to 12 bases. CDR3 length equals 12 residues. CDR3 coding DNA: TGTGCCAGCAGCCCACAGGGAGTGGGCTACACCTTC. Amino acids: CASSPQGVGYTF.

This chain links TRBV28 with TRBJ2-7; TRBD2 aligns across 11 bases. Germline-derived CDR1 and CDR2 are MDHEN and SYDVKM. With V trimmed by 8 bases and J by 0 bases, 3 bases remained unmatched. CDR3 length: 14 amino acids. For the CDR3, the DNA is TGTGCCAGCGAGACTAGCGGGAACTCCTACGAGCAGTACTTC. Its protein product is CASETSGNSYEQYF.

The chain is built from TRBV15 and TRBJ2-1; no firm D call. Trimming took 1 base from V and 5 from J, leaving 15 bases between them. This CDR3 contains 16 residues. Germline CDR1 reads LNHNV; CDR2 reads YYDKDF (reference sequence). The CDR3 here is CATSRGARSRHNEQFF. For the CDR3, the DNA is TGTGCCACCAGCAGAGGTGCGCGGAGCCGACACAATGAGCAGTTCTTC.

J is TRBJ2-7 and V is TRBV27; a weak D match, TRBD1 (6 bases). The CDR3 extends over 13 amino acids. V shed 3 bases and J shed 7 bases, with 13 bases lying between them. In germline, CDR1 is MNHEY, CDR2 SMNVEV (reference sequence). The CDR3 region is CASSFEFRGEQYF. The CDR3, as DNA: TGTGCCAGCAGTTTTGAGTTCAGGGGAGAGCAGTACTTC.

The chain carries TRBV6-5 and TRBJ2-7; D ambiguous. CDR3 length equals 15 residues. Germline lookup yields CDR1 MNHEY and CDR2 SVGAGI. Trimming stripped 10 bases from V and 2 bases from J, with 21 bases between. As DNA, the CDR3 is TGTGCCACCGTGGGTAGGAGTCCGACTCCCTACGAGCAGTACTTC. Its protein is CATVGRSPTPYEQYF.

The rearrangement links TRBV2 to TRBJ2-1; D might be TRBD2 (6 bases). Deletions cut 5 bases from V and 5 bases from J, with 19 bases between. The CDR3 loop spans 16 amino acids. The germline CDR1 and CDR2 sequences are SNHLY and FYNNEI. The CDR3 coding sequence is TGTGCCAGCAGTCGGGGGAGCAACCTGAAAGACAATGAGCAGTTCTTC. Protein product: CASSRGSNLKDNEQFF. Variable domain in full (rest from reference TRBV2 and TRBJ2-1): EPEVTQTPSHQVTQMGQEVILRCVPISNHLYFYWYRQILGQKVEFLVSFYNNEISEKSEIFDDQFSVERPDGSNFTLKIRSTKLEDSAMYFCASSRGSNLKDNEQFFGPGTRLTVL.

This sequence joins TRBV27 and TRBJ1-1, with D unresolved. V was clipped by 3 bases and J by 7 bases, with 15 bases between them. Germline V gene lookup returns CDR1 MNHEY and CDR2 SMNVEV (reference sequence). The CDR3 is made up of 14 amino acids. The CDR3 is CASSFDPRRFEAFF. DNA for the CDR3: TGTGCCAGCAGTTTCGACCCTAGACGGTTTGAAGCTTTCTTT.

CDR3 region: CASRAQGANSPLHF. The CDR3 DNA sequence: TGTGCCAGTAGGGCACAGGGGGCTAATTCACCCCTCCACTTT. V and J are TRBV19 and TRBJ1-6; 9 bases match TRBD1. The CDR3 is made up of 14 amino acids. V was pared by 6 bases and J by 6 bases, with 3 bases of the junction left unmatched. The germline V gene encodes CDR1 LNHDA and CDR2 SQIVND (reference sequence).

The J gene is TRBJ1-1, the V gene TRBV4-3; D ambiguous. The CDR3 covers 16 residues. Germline values: CDR1 LGHNA, CDR2 YSLEER. Trimming cost V 2 bases and J 1 base, with 14 bases left between them. CDR3 nucleotides: TGCGCCAGCAGCCAATCCGTACACCACCCGAACACTGAAGCTTTCTTT. Protein: CASSQSVHHPNTEAFF.

The V gene is TRBV5-6, the J gene TRBJ2-6, with D perhaps matching TRBD1 (6 bases). The CDR3 spans 15 residues. Trimming stripped 4 bases from V and 4 bases from J, with 12 bases between. Germline V gene data show CDR1 as SGHDT and CDR2 as YYEEEE. This CDR3 is CASSLTGSGANVLTF. CDR3 DNA: TGTGCCAGCAGCCTTACAGGGTCCGGGGCCAACGTCCTGACTTTC.

J is TRBJ2-2 and V is TRBV6-5; TRBD1 matches 10 bases. CDR1 is MNHEY, CDR2 SVGAGI, per germline. This CDR3 is built from 14 residues. J lost 6 bases, V lost 5 bases, and 3 bases had no gene match. The CDR3 region has the DNA TGTGCCAGCAGTCCCGGGACAGGGGCCGGGGAGCTGTTTTTT. Protein sequence: CASSPGTGAGELFF.

The chain uses TRBV6-5 and TRBJ2-7, with TRBD1 matching 9 bases. Germline CDR1 MNHEY, CDR2 SVGAGI. After removal of 10 bases from V and 0 bases from J, the junction contained 7 bases not matched to a gene. The CDR3 consists of 14 residues. The CDR3 coding sequence is TGTGCCATTGCCCGGGACAGGGACTCCTACGAGCAGTACTTC. This translates into CAIARDRDSYEQYF.